This T cell receptor beta chain was profiled in a study of blood T cell repertoires in COVID-19. As for the study in general: Donors in the United States, Italy and Spain gave samples during acute or convalescent COVID-19.

Germline assignment: CDR1 SGHNT and CDR2 YYREEE (reference sequence). The V end lost 0 bases, the J end lost 0 bases, and 9 bases lay between the germline ends. This CDR3 has 15 amino acids. The protocol was immunoSEQ multiplex PCR, while the TCRdb copy is restricted to in-frame clones and leaves out a portion. Of roughly 120,000 clones in the sample, around 88% were seen once. This chain joins TRBV5-4 and TRBJ1-2, with D perhaps matching TRBD1 (5 bases). The source of this sequence is a human donor in a cohort sampled during active COVID-19. The sequenced sample consisted of peripheral blood. The CDR3 region has the DNA TGTGCCAGCAGCTTGGTGACAGCTACTAACTATGGCTACACCTTC. Protein: CASSLVTATNYGYTF.